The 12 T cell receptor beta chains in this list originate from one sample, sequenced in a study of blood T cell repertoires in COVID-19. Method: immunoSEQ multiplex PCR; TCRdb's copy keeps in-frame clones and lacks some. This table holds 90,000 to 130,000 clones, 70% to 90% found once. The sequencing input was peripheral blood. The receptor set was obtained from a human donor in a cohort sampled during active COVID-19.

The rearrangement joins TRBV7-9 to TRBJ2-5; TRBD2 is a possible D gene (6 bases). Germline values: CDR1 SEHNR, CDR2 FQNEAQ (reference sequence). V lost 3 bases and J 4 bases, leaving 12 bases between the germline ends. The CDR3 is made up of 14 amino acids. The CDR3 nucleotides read TGTGCCAGCAGCTTGGGGCTAGCGCCAGAGACCCAGTACTTC. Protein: CASSLGLAPETQYF.

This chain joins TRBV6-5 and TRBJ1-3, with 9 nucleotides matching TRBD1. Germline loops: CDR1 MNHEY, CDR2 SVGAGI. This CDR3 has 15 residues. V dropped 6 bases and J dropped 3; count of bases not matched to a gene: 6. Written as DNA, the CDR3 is TGTGCCAGCAGAAAACAGGGGGCTGTTGGAAACACCATATATTTT. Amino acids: CASRKQGAVGNTIYF.

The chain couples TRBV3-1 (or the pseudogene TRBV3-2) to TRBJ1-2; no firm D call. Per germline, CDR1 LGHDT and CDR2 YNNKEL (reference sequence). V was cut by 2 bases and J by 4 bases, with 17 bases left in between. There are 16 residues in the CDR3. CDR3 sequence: CASSQSGIRILYGYTF. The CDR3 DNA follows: TGTGCCAGCAGCCAATCGGGGATAAGGATCCTCTATGGCTACACCTTC.

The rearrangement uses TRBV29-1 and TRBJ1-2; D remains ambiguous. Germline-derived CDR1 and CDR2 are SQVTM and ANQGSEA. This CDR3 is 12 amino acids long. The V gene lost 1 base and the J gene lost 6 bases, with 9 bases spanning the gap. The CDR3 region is CSVEGGNHGYTF. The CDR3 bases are TGCAGCGTTGAAGGAGGGAATCATGGCTACACCTTC.

CDR3 in amino acids: CATSRDLSETGELFF. The CDR3 nucleotides read TGTGCCACCAGCAGAGATCTCTCTGAGACCGGGGAGCTGTTTTTT. The V gene is TRBV15, the J gene TRBJ2-2; no definite D call. CDR1 is LNHNV, CDR2 YYDKDF, per germline (reference sequence). The germline V and J ends were trimmed by 0 bases and 5 bases, with 10 bases remaining between them. This CDR3 has 15 amino acids.

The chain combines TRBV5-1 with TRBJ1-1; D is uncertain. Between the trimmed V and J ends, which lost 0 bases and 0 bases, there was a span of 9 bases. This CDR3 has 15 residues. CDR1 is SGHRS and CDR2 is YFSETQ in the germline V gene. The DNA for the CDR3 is TGCGCCAGCAGCTTGGCCCCGGGGTTGAACACTGAAGCTTTCTTT. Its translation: CASSLAPGLNTEAFF.

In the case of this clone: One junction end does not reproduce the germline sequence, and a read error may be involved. CDR3 in amino acids: CAISESEYGQYF. The CDR3 DNA is TGTGCCATCAGTGAGTCCGAGTACGGGCAGTACTTC. The rearrangement uses TRBV10-3 and TRBJ2-7; D uncertain. The CDR3 is 12 residues long. Looked up from germline, CDR1 is ENHRY and CDR2 is SYGVKD.

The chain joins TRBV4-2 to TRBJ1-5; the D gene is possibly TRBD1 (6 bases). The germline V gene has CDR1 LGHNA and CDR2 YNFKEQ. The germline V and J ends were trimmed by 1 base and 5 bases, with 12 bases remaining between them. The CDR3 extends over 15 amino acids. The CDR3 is CASSQVAGGHQPQHF. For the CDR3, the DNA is TGTGCCAGCAGCCAAGTAGCGGGGGGGCATCAGCCCCAGCATTTT.

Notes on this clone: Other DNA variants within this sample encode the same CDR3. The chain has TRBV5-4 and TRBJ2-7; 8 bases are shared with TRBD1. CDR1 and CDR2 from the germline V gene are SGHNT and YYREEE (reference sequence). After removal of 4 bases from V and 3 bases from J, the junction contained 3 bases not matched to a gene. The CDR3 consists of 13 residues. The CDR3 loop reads CASSLDRVYEQYF. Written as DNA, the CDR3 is TGTGCCAGCAGCCTGGACAGGGTCTACGAGCAGTACTTC.

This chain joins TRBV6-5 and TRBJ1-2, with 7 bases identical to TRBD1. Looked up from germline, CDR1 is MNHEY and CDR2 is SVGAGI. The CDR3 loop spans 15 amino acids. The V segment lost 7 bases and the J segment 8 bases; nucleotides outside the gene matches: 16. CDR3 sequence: CASISEGGRGWGYTF. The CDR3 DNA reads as TGTGCCAGCATTTCAGAAGGGGGCAGGGGCTGGGGCTACACCTTC.

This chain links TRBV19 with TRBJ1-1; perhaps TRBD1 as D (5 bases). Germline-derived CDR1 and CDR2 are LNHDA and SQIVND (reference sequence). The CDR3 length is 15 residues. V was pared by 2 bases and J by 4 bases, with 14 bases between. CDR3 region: CASSISSRGFTEAFF. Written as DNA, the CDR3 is TGTGCCAGTAGTATATCCTCCCGGGGGTTCACTGAAGCTTTCTTT.

The chain's CDR3 is CASSQGSPPNTEAFF. CDR3 sequence (DNA): TGTGCCAGCAGCCAGGGGTCTCCTCCTAACACTGAAGCTTTCTTT. V usage is TRBV7-9 and J usage is TRBJ1-1, with D tentatively TRBD1 (6 bases). Per germline, CDR1 SEHNR and CDR2 FQNEAQ (reference sequence). The V end was cut by 5 bases, the J end by 2 bases, with 15 bases between. This CDR3 spans 15 amino acids.